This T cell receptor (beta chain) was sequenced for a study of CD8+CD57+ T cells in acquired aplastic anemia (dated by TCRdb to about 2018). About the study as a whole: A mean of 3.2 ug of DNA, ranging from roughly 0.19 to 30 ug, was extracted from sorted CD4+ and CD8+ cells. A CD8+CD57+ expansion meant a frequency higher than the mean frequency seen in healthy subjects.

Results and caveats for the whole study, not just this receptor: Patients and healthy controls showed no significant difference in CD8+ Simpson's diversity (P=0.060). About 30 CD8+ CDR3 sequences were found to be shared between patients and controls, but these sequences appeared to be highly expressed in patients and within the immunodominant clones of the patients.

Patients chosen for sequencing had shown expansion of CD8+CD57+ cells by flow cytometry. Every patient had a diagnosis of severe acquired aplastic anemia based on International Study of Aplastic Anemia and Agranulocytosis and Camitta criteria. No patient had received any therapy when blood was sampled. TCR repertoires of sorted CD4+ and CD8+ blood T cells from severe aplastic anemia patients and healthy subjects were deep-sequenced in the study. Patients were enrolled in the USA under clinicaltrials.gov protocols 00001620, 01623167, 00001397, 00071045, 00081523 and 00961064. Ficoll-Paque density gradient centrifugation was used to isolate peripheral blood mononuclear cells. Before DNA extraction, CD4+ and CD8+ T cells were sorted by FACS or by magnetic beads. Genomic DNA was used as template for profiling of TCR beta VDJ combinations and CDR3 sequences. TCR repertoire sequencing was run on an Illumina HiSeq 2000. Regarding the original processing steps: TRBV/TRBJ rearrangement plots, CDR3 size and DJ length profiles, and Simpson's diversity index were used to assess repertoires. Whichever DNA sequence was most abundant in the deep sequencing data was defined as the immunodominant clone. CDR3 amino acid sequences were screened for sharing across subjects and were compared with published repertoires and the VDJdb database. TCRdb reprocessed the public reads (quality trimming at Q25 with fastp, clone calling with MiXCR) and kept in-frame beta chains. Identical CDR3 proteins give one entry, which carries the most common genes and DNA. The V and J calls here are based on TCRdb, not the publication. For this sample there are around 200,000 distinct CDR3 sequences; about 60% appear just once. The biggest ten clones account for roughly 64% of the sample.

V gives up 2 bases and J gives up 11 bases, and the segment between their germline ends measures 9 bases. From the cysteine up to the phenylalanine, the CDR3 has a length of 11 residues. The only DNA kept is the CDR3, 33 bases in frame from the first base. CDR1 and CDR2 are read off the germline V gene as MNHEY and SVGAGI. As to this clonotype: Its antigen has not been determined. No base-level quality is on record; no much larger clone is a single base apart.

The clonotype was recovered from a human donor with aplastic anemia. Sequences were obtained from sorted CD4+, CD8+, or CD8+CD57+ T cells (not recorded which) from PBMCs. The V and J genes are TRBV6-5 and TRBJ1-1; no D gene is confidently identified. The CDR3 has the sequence CASSYGRMAFF. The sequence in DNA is TGTGCCAGCAGTTACGGGAGAATGGCTTTCTTT.